This TCR beta chain was sequenced for a study of blood T cell repertoires in COVID-19. The overall study: Sample material is recorded as cDNA or gDNA derived from T cells, B-cell-depleted T cells, or PBMCs.

V lost 5 bases, J lost 5 bases, and 19 bases lay in between. The CDR3 runs 15 residues. From germline, CDR1 is MNHEY and CDR2 SMNVEV (reference sequence). Clones were read by immunoSEQ multiplex PCR, and TCRdb kept only the in-frame ones, dropping some. This sample has under 200,000 clones, with approximately 87% found just once. The gene calls are TRBV27 and TRBJ2-7, with TRBD1 as a possible D gene (7 bases). The receptor's source is a woman between 50 and 59 years old who had recovered from COVID-19. The sequenced material came from PBMCs or T cells enriched from blood (not recorded which). The CDR3 region is CASSSFGGQSHEQYV. CDR3 DNA sequence: TGTGCCAGCAGTAGCTTCGGGGGACAGAGCCACGAGCAGTACGTC.